This TCR beta chain comes out of a study of OX40 agonist ivuxolimab in advanced cancers. The table lists this clone with a count of one. The data were produced by immunoSEQ multiplex PCR, yet TCRdb's version contains in-frame clones alone and is incomplete. The sample records 50,000 to 55,000 clones, around 89% being singletons. CDR3 length: 14 residues. V gave up 2 bases and J gave up 1 base, with 7 bases separating them. Germline values: CDR1 SGHKS, CDR2 YYEKEE (reference sequence). No patient had autoimmune disease or received systemic immunosuppression. Specimen: CD4+ or CD8+ T cells sorted from blood, collected in a trial of the OX40 agonist ivuxolimab. The chain couples TRBV5-5 to TRBJ2-1; a weak D match, TRBD1 (6 bases). The sequence came from an adult with an advanced solid tumor such as melanoma, head and neck, liver or kidney cancer. The CDR3: CASSFQGSYNEQFF. The CDR3 region has the DNA TGTGCCAGCAGCTTCCAGGGGTCCTACAATGAGCAGTTCTTC.